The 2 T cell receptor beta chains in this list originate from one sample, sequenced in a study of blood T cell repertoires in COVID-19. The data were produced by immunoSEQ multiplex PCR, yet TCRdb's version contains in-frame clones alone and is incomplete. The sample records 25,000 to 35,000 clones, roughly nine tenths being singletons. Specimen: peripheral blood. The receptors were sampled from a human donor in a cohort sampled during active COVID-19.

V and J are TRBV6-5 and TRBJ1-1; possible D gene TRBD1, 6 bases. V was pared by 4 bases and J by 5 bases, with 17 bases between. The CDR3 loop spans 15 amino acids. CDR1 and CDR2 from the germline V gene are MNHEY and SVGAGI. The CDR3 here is CASSSRGWGGTEAFF. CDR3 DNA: TGTGCCAGCAGTTCCAGGGGCTGGGGGGGAACTGAAGCTTTCTTT.

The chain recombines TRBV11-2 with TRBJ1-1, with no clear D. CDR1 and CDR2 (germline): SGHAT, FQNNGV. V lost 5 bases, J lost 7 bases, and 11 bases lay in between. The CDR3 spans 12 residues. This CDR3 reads CASSLSEGEAFF. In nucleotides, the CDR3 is TGTGCCAGCAGCCTGAGTGAGGGTGAAGCTTTCTTT.